Sequencing of this T cell receptor (beta chain) was carried out in a study of cytomegalovirus exposure and HLA in healthy donors (TCRdb year 2017). A note on the overall study: According to an earlier analysis of several hundred of the donors, 150 million to 200 million T cells yielded 90 million to 130 million unique TCR beta sequences and approximately 300 Gb of sequence data. An early release that covered fewer than 750 HLA-typed donors contained about 300 gigabases of sequencing data and around 80 million unique TCR sequences. Of the roughly 430 genotyped donors, about 80% fell in the genetic ancestry cluster associated with self-reported Caucasian donors. The study aimed to test whether cataloging public T cell receptors could reveal signatures of past pathogen exposure. The study used immunosequencing to profile the T cell repertoires of more than 650 subjects and linked those repertoires to cytomegalovirus serostatus. Besides the first cohort of 666 subjects, a separate validation cohort made up of roughly 120 different subjects was used. To predict cytomegalovirus infection status, the study combined high-throughput TCR immunosequencing, statistical association of individual TCRs with disease status, and machine learning. A later analysis re-analyzed previously published TCR beta repertoires from about 730 donors and added high-resolution HLA genotyping to study TCR occurrence patterns. Rather than drawing on any new phenotypic data, the later analysis identified candidate immune exposures from TCR beta sequences and the way those sequences occurred across donors. In an earlier analysis of 500 to 650 of the donors, high-throughput TCR beta sequencing was used to judge whether each TCR beta V gene segment behaved as functional or pseudogenic. Donor age, sex, ethnicity and CMV serostatus were compiled together with the repertoire data. Genome-wide SNP genotypes for about 55% of the roughly 670 donors were used in a later genetic analysis, which treated that subset as a discovery cohort. Every discovery cohort repertoire had been produced on one sequencing platform. HLA typing covered class I and class II loci at four-digit resolution. Typing coverage varied by locus: 629-630 donors for A, B, C, DRB1 and DQB1; roughly 510 for DQA1; more than 600 for DPA1; 400 to 480 for DPB1. Because of strong linkage in the cohort, roughly five DR-DQ haplotypes were treated as single units for association and clustering. Among a few hundred genotyped donors of the cohort, an average of 235,054 unique TCR beta nucleotide sequences were sequenced per donor, about a sixth of them non-productive. Findings and caveats that apply to the study as a whole: Because counts were too low, about 17 rarely observed V segments, including chromosome 9 orphons, were excluded from the earlier analysis of 587 of the donors. Linkage disequilibrium might explain the correlated functional status among segregating V segments, but an unknown experimental factor could not be ruled out. HLA typing was unavailable for some donors at each locus, so association tests used only the typed subset. Strong co-occurrence of HLA alleles, especially DR and DQ, made assigning TCR associations to individual alleles difficult. In a later analysis, 16,951 TCR beta sequences were associated with specific HLA alleles at a false discovery rate of 0.05. Only TCR beta chains were sequenced in this cohort, and the absence of alpha or paired-chain data limited detectable features. Across donors, most TCR sequences were observed very rarely, whereas some public TCRs were present in many individuals. In vitro tests confirmed that a few of the cytomegalovirus-associated TCR beta chains recognize cytomegalovirus antigens. The presence/absence analyses assumed that sequencing depth was roughly uniform across donors, and that assumption may not be true. In a later analysis, several top co-occurrence clusters were reported to appear linked to parvovirus B19, influenza, CMV and Epstein-Barr virus. An association between a missense DCLRE1C variant and V-gene and J-gene trimming of TCR beta chains was found in a later genetic analysis and replicated in an independent cohort. An earlier analysis of several hundred of the donors showed that most TCR beta V segments appeared in productive rearrangements either about 90% or about 30% of the time, which broadly matched IMGT annotations. In a later genetic analysis, fewer N-insertions in productive TCRs were reported among donors in an Asian-associated ancestry cluster than the approximately 670-donor mean. It was suggested by the authors that the approach could potentially be generalized to other disease states and immunological phenotypes. Compared with equally common non-associated chains, HLA-associated TCR beta chains in a later analysis were more clonally expanded and had lower generation probabilities. For the cohort, immune exposure information was limited to CMV serostatus. A further reported finding was that TCR beta sequences accurately predicted the HLA-A and HLA-B alleles for most subjects in the first cohort. Some IMGT-functional V segments, including TRBV6-2 and TRBV6-3, could not be distinguished by the 87-base-pair reads and were therefore excluded. In a later analysis, most CMV-associated TCR beta chains were found to appear HLA-restricted, with HLA associations seemingly driven largely by CMV exposure. A total of 150 or so TCR beta chains were listed by the study as associated with cytomegalovirus. A later analysis found that TCR association rates varied across HLA loci, with DRB1 alleles showing the most associated TCRs and HLA-C alleles the fewest. In both the original and validation cohorts, the classifier was reported to diagnose cytomegalovirus status with high specificity and sensitivity. A cluster of highly shared sequence variants was judged likely to be a technical artifact of the sequencing pipeline.

Library preparation used the immunoSEQ multiplex PCR assay. The multiplex PCR relied on a mix of 60 forward primers for TCR Vbeta segments and 13 reverse primers for TCR Jbeta segments. Amplification of the CDR3 region of rearranged TCR beta genes was performed with a multiplex PCR assay on genomic DNA. The amplified TCR beta libraries were sequenced on the Illumina HiSeq System as 87-base-pair reads. Turning to the authors' computational methods: Across the 670 or so repertoires, a later analysis counted 60 million to 90 million unique TCR beta chains, about 10 million of which were shared by at least two donors. To remove PCR and sequencing errors, raw reads were error-corrected and collapsed into unique sequences using a nearest-neighbor algorithm that merged closely related sequences. V, D and J gene segments were assigned by aligning CDR3 sequences to IMGT reference sequences. For a sequence to be retained, a match of at least six nucleotides was required to both a V gene segment and a J gene segment. Rearrangements were classified as productive when the CDR3 lacked stop codons and remained in frame with V and J, and all other rearrangements were classified as non-productive. Following IMGT convention, CDR3 was defined as the stretch from the second conserved V-encoded cysteine up to the conserved J-encoded phenylalanine. The earlier analysis of more than 450 of the donors excluded sequences that lacked an unambiguous match to a single V gene segment. In an earlier analysis of several hundred of the donors, V segments were called functional above 56.7% productive rearrangements and were called segregating when the between-donor standard deviation exceeded 5%. To diagnose cytomegalovirus status from the catalog of TCR beta chain sequences, a statistical classification framework was built. In a later analysis, V and J genes were assigned by comparing TCR nucleotide sequences against IMGT/GENE-DB human TR gene sequences. In a later analysis, CDR3 sequences and most-parsimonious VDJ recombination scenarios were assigned using the TCRdist pipeline. In a later analysis, every TCR beta chain was defined by the combination of its CDR3 amino acid sequence and its V-gene family, and reads without a unique V-gene family were dropped. In a later analysis, some 600 highly shared, low-generation-probability nucleotide sequences were removed to address suspected cross-contamination and a sequencing artifact. In a later analysis, a clonal expansion index was calculated for each public chain from normalized within-repertoire ranks of inferred template counts. Generation probabilities in a later analysis came from a VDJ recombination model fitted to out-of-frame rearrangements, and those results were checked against IGoR. Hypergeometric tests were used in a later analysis to score TCR-TCR, TCR-HLA and TCR-CMV co-occurrence, with a repertoire-size bias correction applied to the TCR pairs. A later analysis estimated false discovery rates by permuting HLA or CMV assignments 20 times. In a later analysis, co-occurring TCRs were grouped using DBSCAN, with TCRdist sequence similarity added in when clustering inside HLA-allele-positive subsets. Repertoires with fewer than 30,000 or more than 120,000 public chains were left out of co-occurrence clustering, as were about 5 repertoires with anomalous nucleotide sharing. Held by TCRdb, this immuneACCESS table contains in-frame sequences only and omits some clones. Under half of the omission traces to an unresolved V gene where checked; the cause of the rest is unknown. V and J calls and clone size are as listed in that table; D and trimming were resolved from the DNA. This sample lists some 91,000 clones; approximately 80% were detected once. The ten largest clones add up to around 3.4% of the sample.

In total, approximately 700 healthy bone marrow donors made up the cohort. Cohort members were all nominally healthy when sampled, although unrecorded immune exposures were likely present. The donor was CMV seronegative and was included in the group of about 350 seronegative cohort members. A peripheral blood sample was provided by each donor, and peripheral blood mononuclear cells were used for TCR beta sequencing. Genomic DNA was extracted from the blood cell samples with the Qiagen DNeasy Blood Extraction Kit. The cysteine opens and the phenylalanine closes a CDR3 of 13 amino acids. CDR3 DNA is the only sequence kept; it has 39 bases, read in frame from the first base. V lost 7 bases and J lost 8 bases; the stretch between them is 18 bases long. From a lookup of the germline V gene, CDR1 and CDR2 are SQVTM and ANQGSEA. Notes on this clone: Its antigen specificity is not known. No clone much larger than this one lies a single base away; base qualities are absent.

This clonotype was obtained from a middle-aged man in good health and CMV-seronegative. The sequence is built from TRBV29-1 and TRBJ2-1; perhaps TRBD1 is the D gene, with 6 bases matching. Sample: PBMCs. This receptor has the CDR3 CSGPGPRGDEQFF. The bases read TGCAGCGGCCCGGGTCCCAGGGGCGATGAGCAGTTCTTC.